This T cell receptor (beta chain) came from a study of spatial heterogeneity in lung cancer. Study summary: Sequencing of follow-up PBMC samples took place when they were available, at a median of approximately 26 months after resection.

Findings and limits, study-wide: Ubiquitous expanded tumor TCRs showed up in blood more at resection than follow-up.

As to time point: blood at routine non-recurrence follow-up after resection. The input material, whole RNA from tumor, nontumor lung or frozen PBMC, was sequenced unsorted. A distinct unique molecular identifier was carried by each TCR cDNA molecule. TCRdb used MiXCR to reprocess the 5' RACE reads, holding one entry per CDR3 protein. The sample includes 110,000 or so distinct CDR3 sequences, 10% to 12% of them seen just once. Ten or more counts support this clonotype. The antigen is not known. The limits of the CDR3 on the DNA are not certain, so only TCRdb's listed CDR3 is given. Including both end residues, the CDR3 is 12 amino acids long. Germline V gene lookup returns CDR1 MDHEN and CDR2 SYDVKM.

The sequences come from PBMCs, collected at follow-up. This chain uses TRBV28 with TRBJ2-7; the D segment call TRBD1 is taken from the table without a DNA check. This receptor was obtained from a female donor with early-stage non-small cell lung cancer. The CDR3 here is CASSPFGAEQYF.